These 3 T cell receptor beta chains came from one sample sequenced in a study of blood T cell repertoires in COVID-19. The protocol was immunoSEQ multiplex PCR, while the TCRdb copy is restricted to in-frame clones and leaves out a portion. The table includes a few hundred thousand clones, around 84% detected once. Sequencing used PBMCs or T cells enriched from blood (not recorded which). These TCRs come from a man between 40 and 49 years old who had recovered from COVID-19.

The J gene is TRBJ1-2, the V gene TRBV28; the D is unclear. Germline CDR1 MDHEN, CDR2 SYDVKM. The CDR3 length is 14 residues. The V end lost 5 bases, the J end lost 7 bases, and 17 bases lay between the germline ends. CDR3 DNA sequence: TGTGCCAGCAGTCCCGTCATTACGGCGGGTGGCTACACCTTC. This codes for CASSPVITAGGYTF.

V usage is TRBV28 and J usage is TRBJ1-6; maybe TRBD1 (5 bases). Trimming cost V 1 base and J 7 bases, with 20 bases left between them. Germline CDR1 and CDR2: MDHEN and SYDVKM. CDR3 length: 18 amino acids. In nucleotides, the CDR3 is TGTGCCAGCAGTTTATCCATGGTTCTGGACCGGGGGAATTCACCCCTCCACTTT. It yields the protein CASSLSMVLDRGNSPLHF.

This chain connects TRBV7-2 to TRBJ1-2; a weak D match, TRBD1 (5 bases). The CDR3 is made up of 13 amino acids. V lost 5 bases and J lost 4, with 11 bases in between. The germline gives CDR1 SGHTA, CDR2 FQGNSA. This CDR3 reads CASSETASYGYTF. The CDR3 nucleotides are TGTGCCAGCAGCGAGACAGCCTCCTATGGCTACACCTTC.